This T cell receptor (beta chain) appears in the sequencing data of a study of cytomegalovirus exposure and HLA in healthy donors. Study details: Ancestry clustering placed 81% of around 400 genotyped donors in the Caucasian-associated cluster.

Healthy people donating bone marrow made up the donors. Both 60 Vbeta primers and 13 Jbeta primers went into the PCR. The assay was immunoSEQ multiplex PCR, and TCRdb's table has in-frame clones only and misses some. The sample table sets out 100,000 to 150,000 clones. Broader study findings: Indistinguishability led to the exclusion of some V segments, TRBV6-2 and TRBV6-3 included. It was taken for granted in presence/absence analyses that sequencing depth across donors was roughly uniform.

To note about this clone: Its antigen is not identified.

Trimming removed 7 bases from V and 4 bases from J; junction bases left unmatched: 11. This CDR3 has 16 residues. Germline V gene data show CDR1 as MDHEN and CDR2 as SYDVKM. The rearrangement links TRBV28 to TRBJ2-2; 8 nucleotides match TRBD2. The sequenced sample was PBMCs. This clonotype was obtained from a woman between 35 and 50 years old in good health and CMV-seronegative. CDR3 nucleotide sequence: TGTGCCAGCATTGAAGCGACGGGAGGGACCACCGGGGAGCTGTTTTTT. This codes for CASIEATGGTTGELFF.